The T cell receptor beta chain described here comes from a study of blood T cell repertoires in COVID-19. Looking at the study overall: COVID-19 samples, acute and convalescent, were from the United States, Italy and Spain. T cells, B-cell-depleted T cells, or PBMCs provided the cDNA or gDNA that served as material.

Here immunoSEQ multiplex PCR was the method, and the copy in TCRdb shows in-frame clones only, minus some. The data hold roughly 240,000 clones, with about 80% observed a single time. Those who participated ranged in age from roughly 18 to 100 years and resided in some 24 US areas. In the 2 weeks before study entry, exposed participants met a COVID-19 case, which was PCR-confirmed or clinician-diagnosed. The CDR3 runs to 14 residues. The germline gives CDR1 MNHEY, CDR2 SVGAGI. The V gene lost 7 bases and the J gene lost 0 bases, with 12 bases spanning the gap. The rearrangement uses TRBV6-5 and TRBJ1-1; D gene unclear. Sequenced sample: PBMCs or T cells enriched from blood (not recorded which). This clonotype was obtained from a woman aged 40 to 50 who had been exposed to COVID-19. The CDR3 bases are TGTGCCAGCAAGCTCGAACAGCTGAACACTGAAGCTTTCTTT. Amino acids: CASKLEQLNTEAFF.